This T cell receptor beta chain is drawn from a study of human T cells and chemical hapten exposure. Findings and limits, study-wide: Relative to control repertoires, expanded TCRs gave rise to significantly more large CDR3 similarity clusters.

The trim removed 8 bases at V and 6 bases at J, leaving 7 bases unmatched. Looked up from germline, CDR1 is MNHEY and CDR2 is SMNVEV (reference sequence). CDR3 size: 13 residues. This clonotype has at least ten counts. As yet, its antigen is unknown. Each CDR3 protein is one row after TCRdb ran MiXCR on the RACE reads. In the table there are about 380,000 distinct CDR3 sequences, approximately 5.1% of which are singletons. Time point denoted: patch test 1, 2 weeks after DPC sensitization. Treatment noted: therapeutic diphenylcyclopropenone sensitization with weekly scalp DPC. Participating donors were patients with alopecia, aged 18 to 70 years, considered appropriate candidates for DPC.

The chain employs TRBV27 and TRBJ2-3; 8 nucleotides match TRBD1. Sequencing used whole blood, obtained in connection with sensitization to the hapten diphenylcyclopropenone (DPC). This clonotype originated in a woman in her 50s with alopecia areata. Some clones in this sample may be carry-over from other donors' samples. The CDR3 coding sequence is TGTGCCAGCTTGGACAGGGCCTACGATACGCAGTATTTT. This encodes CASLDRAYDTQYF.